A single sample gave rise to the 7 T cell receptor beta chains below, sequenced in a study of T cell changes during pregnancy in multiple sclerosis. TCRdb keeps only in-frame clones here, not all; method: immunoSEQ multiplex PCR. The sample lists over 65,000 clones; just over 90% were seen once. The sample was peripheral blood, taken in the first trimester of pregnancy. These receptors all stem from a female donor with multiple sclerosis, enrolled in a pregnancy study.

The chain couples TRBV5-6 to TRBJ2-5, with D perhaps matching TRBD2 (5 bases). Germline-derived CDR1 and CDR2 are SGHDT and YYEEEE. Deletions cut 4 bases from V and 5 bases from J, with 15 bases between. The CDR3 runs 14 residues. The CDR3 is CASSPIGEGETQYF. The CDR3 DNA follows: TGTGCCAGCAGCCCCATCGGGGAAGGGGAGACCCAGTACTTC.

This chain joins TRBV7-3 and TRBJ2-2, with TRBD2 as a possible D gene (5 bases). The germline V gene encodes CDR1 SGHTA and CDR2 FQGTGA. Deletions cut 2 bases from V and 8 bases from J, with 9 bases between. The CDR3 length is 13 residues. DNA for the CDR3: TGTGCCAGCAGCTTATACCGGGATGGGGAGCTGTTTTTT. Translating gives CASSLYRDGELFF.

This sequence joins TRBV4-1 and TRBJ2-1, with TRBD2 matching over 12 bases. This CDR3 spans 17 amino acids. Germline V gene sequence: CDR1 MGHRA, CDR2 YSYEKL. V lost 4 bases, J lost 0 bases, and 4 bases stayed unmatched. The CDR3 loop reads CASSLGLAGSSYNEQFF. DNA of the CDR3: TGCGCCAGCAGCCTCGGACTAGCGGGGAGCTCCTACAATGAGCAGTTCTTC.

V gene TRBV11-1 combines with J gene TRBJ2-7; no definite D call. Germline V gene sequence: CDR1 SGHAT, CDR2 FQDESV (reference sequence). V shed 5 bases and J shed 5 bases, with 19 bases lying between them. This CDR3 has 15 amino acids. The CDR3 nucleotides read TGTGCCAGCAGCCTTGACACAACATATTCGGACGAGCAGTACTTC. Protein: CASSLDTTYSDEQYF.

The V and J genes are TRBV28 and TRBJ1-3; no reliable D call. The CDR3 contains 14 residues. The V end lost 7 bases, the J end lost 2 bases, and 12 bases lay between the germline ends. Germline V gives CDR1 MDHEN, CDR2 SYDVKM. The CDR3 reads CASKPGVTGNTIYF. CDR3 bases: TGTGCCAGCAAGCCGGGAGTTACTGGAAACACCATATATTTT.

In this sample, this clone turned up once. Other DNA sequences in this sample translate to the same CDR3. The chain joins TRBV18 to TRBJ1-1; TRBD1 is a possible D gene (5 bases). Germline V gene lookup returns CDR1 KGHSH and CDR2 LQKENI. V lost 6 bases to trimming and J lost 1 base, with 9 bases between them. The CDR3 runs 13 residues. This CDR3 reads CASSTGQNTEAFF. The CDR3 DNA reads as TGTGCCAGCTCCACCGGACAGAACACTGAAGCTTTCTTT.

V is TRBV2 and J is TRBJ2-7; TRBD1 might be the D (6 bases). V lost 6 bases and J lost 2, with 14 bases in between. The CDR3 runs 14 residues. Germline V gives CDR1 SNHLY, CDR2 FYNNEI. CDR3 amino acids: CASSQRQVPYEQYF. The CDR3 DNA is TGTGCCAGCAGCCAGAGACAGGTGCCCTACGAGCAGTACTTC.